This is a list of T cell receptor beta chains from one sample in a study of OX40 agonist ivuxolimab in advanced cancers. Using immunoSEQ multiplex PCR, the repertoire was profiled, and TCRdb retains in-frame clones only, with some absent. Of about 15,000 clones listed, 80% to 95% are singletons. The sequenced sample was CD4+ or CD8+ T cells sorted from blood, obtained in a trial of the OX40 agonist ivuxolimab. Every receptor here comes from an adult with an advanced solid tumor such as melanoma, head and neck, liver or kidney cancer. The CDR3 runs from the conserved cysteine through the conserved F or W. D genes are given only for firm matches. Expanded clones are given a class, and other clones once, few, many or no size at all.

TRBV7-3	TRBD1	14	NA	TRBJ2-3	CASSIGQGPDTQYF	TGTGCCAGCAGCATAGGACAGGGGCCCGATACGCAGTATTTT
TRBV4-3	TRBD2	17	NA	TRBJ2-2	CASSPGLAGASTGELFF	TGCGCCAGCAGCCCGGGACTAGCGGGGGCCTCCACCGGGGAGCTGTTTTTT
TRBV7-2	TRBD2	16	NA	TRBJ2-7	CASSLALAGTPYEQYF	TGTGCCAGCAGCTTAGCACTAGCGGGGACCCCCTACGAGCAGTACTTC
TRBV5-6	NA	15	NA	TRBJ1-2	CASSLVRTANYGYTF	TGTGCCAGCAGCTTGGTGAGGACCGCTAACTATGGCTACACCTTC
TRBV28	TRBD2	17	NA	TRBJ2-1	CASSSSTSGATYNEQFF	TGTGCCAGCAGTTCCTCGACTAGCGGGGCTACCTACAATGAGCAGTTCTTC
TRBV5-8	NA	12	NA	TRBJ2-1	CASSLARVEQFF	TGTGCCAGCAGCTTGGCTAGGGTGGAGCAGTTCTTC
TRBV4-1	NA	15	NA	TRBJ1-4	CASSQVTTGNEKLFF	TGCGCCAGCAGCCAAGTAACGACGGGGAATGAAAAACTGTTTTTT
TRBV11-2	NA	14	NA	TRBJ2-1	CASSLVGSYNEQFF	TGTGCCAGCAGCTTAGTTGGCTCCTACAATGAGCAGTTCTTC
TRBV2	NA	15	NA	TRBJ2-2	CASSRETANTGELFF	TGTGCCAGCAGTAGGGAGACAGCGAACACCGGGGAGCTGTTTTTT
TRBV2	NA	14	NA	TRBJ2-7	CASSQPGYLREQYF	TGTGCCAGCAGCCAGCCCGGGTATCTACGCGAGCAGTACTTC
TRBV6-1	NA	12	NA	TRBJ1-5	CASSWTVQPQHF	TGTGCCAGCAGTTGGACGGTACAGCCCCAGCATTTT
TRBV28	NA	15	NA	TRBJ1-2	CASSPGRQFFHGYTF	TGTGCCAGCAGTCCGGGGAGACAGTTCTTTCATGGCTACACCTTC
TRBV28	NA	12	NA	TRBJ2-7	CASTSTPYEQYF	TGTGCCAGCACCTCAACACCCTACGAGCAGTACTTC
TRBV9	TRBD1	14	NA	TRBJ2-5	CASSVGQGQETQYF	TGTGCCAGCAGCGTAGGACAGGGGCAAGAGACCCAGTACTTC
TRBV10-2	NA	14	NA	TRBJ2-1	CASSEPDYYNEQFF	TGCGCCAGCAGTGAGCCGGACTACTACAATGAGCAGTTCTTC
TRBV13	NA	15	NA	TRBJ2-7	CASSLGGGPEYEQYF	TGTGCCAGCAGCTTAGGCGGGGGGCCGGAATACGAGCAGTACTTC
TRBV27	NA	14	NA	TRBJ2-7	CASTPSDYSYEQYF	TGTGCCAGCACCCCCTCCGATTACTCCTACGAGCAGTACTTC
TRBV5-1	NA	17	once	TRBJ2-2	CASSFPGLRTNTGELFF	TGCGCCAGCAGCTTCCCGGGACTCCGAACCAATACCGGGGAGCTGTTTTTT
TRBV4-3	TRBD2	17	NA	TRBJ2-3	CASSARLAGAGTDTQYF	TGCGCCAGCAGCGCCAGACTAGCGGGGGCTGGCACAGATACGCAGTATTTT
TRBV21-1	NA	17	NA	TRBJ1-1	CASSRCPGTGWGAEAFF	TGTGCCAGCAGCAGATGTCCCGGGACAGGTTGGGGCGCTGAAGCTTTCTTT
TRBV2	TRBD2	18	NA	TRBJ2-2	CASTPSRSSGPNTGELFF	TGTGCCAGCACCCCGTCTCGGTCTAGCGGACCGAACACCGGGGAGCTGTTTTTT
TRBV19	TRBD2	15	NA	TRBJ2-3	CASSITAGDADTQYF	TGTGCCAGTAGTATAACAGCGGGAGATGCAGATACGCAGTATTTT
TRBV5-6	TRBD1	16	NA	TRBJ1-1	CASSLPPGGMNTEAFF	TGTGCCAGCAGCTTGCCCCCAGGGGGTATGAACACTGAAGCTTTCTTT
TRBV10-3	NA	13	NA	TRBJ2-7	CAISEPLERVQYF	TGTGCCATCAGTGAGCCATTAGAGCGGGTCCAGTACTTC
TRBV18	NA	14	NA	TRBJ2-7	CASSPTGYSYEQYF	TGTGCCAGCTCACCAACGGGGTACTCCTACGAGCAGTACTTC
TRBV4-1	TRBD1	15	NA	TRBJ2-7	CASSHPDRAFYEQYF	TGCGCCAGCAGCCACCCGGACAGGGCGTTCTACGAGCAGTACTTC
TRBV15	NA	16	NA	TRBJ2-2	CATSRDSGANTGELFF	TGTGCCACCAGCAGAGATTCCGGGGCGAACACCGGGGAGCTGTTTTTT
TRBV11-3	NA	13	NA	TRBJ1-2	CASSAGTVYGYTF	TGTGCCAGCAGCGCGGGGACGGTCTATGGCTACACCTTC
TRBV20-1	NA	9	once	TRBJ1-2	CSAPVGYTF	TGCAGTGCCCCAGTTGGCTACACCTTC
TRBV13	NA	18	NA	TRBJ2-3	CASSSTGTGSLSTDTQYF	TGTGCCAGCAGCTCAACCGGGACGGGGTCTCTTAGCACAGATACGCAGTATTTT
TRBV4-1	NA	15	NA	TRBJ1-1	CASSQDEGLNTEAFF	TGCGCCAGCAGCCAAGATGAGGGTCTGAACACTGAAGCTTTCTTT
TRBV4-1	NA	12	NA	TRBJ2-1	CASSQAGNEQFF	TGCGCCAGCAGCCAAGCAGGCAATGAGCAGTTCTTC
TRBV7-7	NA	14	NA	TRBJ2-7	CASSPSGHWGEQYF	TGTGCCAGCAGCCCCTCCGGCCATTGGGGCGAGCAGTACTTC
TRBV29-1	NA	15	NA	TRBJ2-7	CSVVGTGPNSYEQYF	TGCAGCGTTGTCGGAACAGGCCCGAACTCCTACGAGCAGTACTTC
TRBV5-1	NA	14	NA	TRBJ2-1	CASSLAAGYNEQFF	TGCGCCAGCAGCTTGGCGGCGGGGTACAATGAGCAGTTCTTC
TRBV27	TRBD1	16	NA	TRBJ2-7	CASSLSAGQGAGEQYF	TGTGCCAGCAGTTTATCGGCGGGACAGGGGGCGGGGGAGCAGTACTTC
TRBV11-3	TRBD1	16	NA	TRBJ1-3	CASSSEYSGGADTIYF	TGTGCCAGCAGCTCGGAATACTCAGGGGGCGCGGACACCATATATTTT
TRBV2	NA	15	NA	TRBJ2-1	CASSEEAYLYNEQFF	TGTGCCAGCAGTGAAGAGGCCTACCTCTACAATGAGCAGTTCTTC